These 18 T cell receptor beta chains were all obtained from the same sample, sequenced in a study of T cell changes during pregnancy in multiple sclerosis (dated by TCRdb to the late 2010s). The receptor library was made with the immunoSEQ multiplex PCR assay. Drawn from immuneACCESS, this table holds only the in-frame rearrangements with V and J called that TCRdb kept. Clones are partly lost; checked studies trace under half to an unresolved V gene and leave the rest unexplained. In all, the sample holds around 60,000 clones, and nearly 90% of those were seen once. Approximately 1.7% of the sample lies in the top ten. The starting material was peripheral blood, obtained in the first trimester of pregnancy. All receptors come from a female donor with multiple sclerosis, enrolled in a pregnancy study.

The rearrangement links TRBV6-5 to TRBJ2-7; TRBD2 matches 8 bases. Germline-derived CDR1 and CDR2 are MNHEY and SVGAGI. Losses at the gene ends were 6 bases for V and 0 bases for J; bases not matched to a gene: 7. This CDR3 spans 15 amino acids. CDR3: CASRPSGSGSYEQYF. As DNA, the CDR3 is TGTGCCAGCAGACCCAGCGGGAGTGGCTCCTACGAGCAGTACTTC.

This clone was seen more than once but under ten times. This chain joins TRBV23-1 and TRBJ1-1; a weak D match, TRBD1 (5 bases). TRBV23-1 is assigned to the ORF class and has an uncertain function. This CDR3 region has 15 residues. Trimming shortened V by 0 bases and J by 4 bases, and 12 bases separated the two germline ends. CDR3 sequence: CASSQSQGTGTEAFF. CDR3 sequence (DNA): TGCGCCAGCAGTCAATCCCAAGGGACTGGCACTGAAGCTTTCTTT.

This CDR3 is CASSQFRDRGRRDGYTF. Written as DNA, the CDR3 is TGTGCCAGCAGCCAATTTCGGGACAGGGGGCGCCGTGATGGCTACACCTTC. This chain uses TRBV28 with TRBJ1-2; 12 bases fit TRBD1. Germline assignment: CDR1 MDHEN and CDR2 SYDVKM. With V trimmed by 6 bases and J by 6 bases, 14 bases remained unmatched. The CDR3 consists of 17 residues.

The CDR3 DNA is TGTGCCAGCAGCTTGCGTTTACAGCCGAACACTGAAGCTTTCTTT. As protein: CASSLRLQPNTEAFF. This chain joins TRBV5-4 and TRBJ1-1; D unresolved. The germline V gene encodes CDR1 SGHNT and CDR2 YYREEE (reference sequence). V dropped 1 base and J dropped 1 base, with 11 bases sitting between them. The CDR3 is 15 amino acids. Based on the CDR3 plus reference TRBV5-4 and TRBJ1-1, the full variable domain is ETGVTQSPTHLIKTRGQQVTLRCSSQSGHNTVSWYQQALGQGPQFIFQYYREEENGRGNFPPRFSGLQFPNYSSELNVNALELDDSALYLCASSLRLQPNTEAFFGQGTRLTVV.

V is TRBV5-6 and J is TRBJ2-1, with TRBD1 matching over 7 bases. The CDR3 runs 15 residues. The junction had 10 bases not matched to a gene; V was cut back by 4 bases and J by 6 bases. In germline, CDR1 is SGHDT, CDR2 YYEEEE. The CDR3 region is CASSQSPGTANEQFF. For the CDR3, the DNA is TGTGCCAGCAGCCAAAGTCCCGGGACAGCCAATGAGCAGTTCTTC.

V gene TRBV7-9 combines with J gene TRBJ2-3, with D perhaps matching TRBD2 (6 bases). This CDR3 spans 17 amino acids. The V end was cut by 2 bases, the J end by 6 bases, with 21 bases between. In germline, CDR1 is SEHNR, CDR2 FQNEAQ (reference sequence). Written as DNA, the CDR3 is TGTGCCAGCAGCTTAATCGGCGGGGAACGGGACGGGGATACGCAGTATTTT. It codes for CASSLIGGERDGDTQYF.

The genes are TRBV28 and TRBJ1-2, with D possibly matching TRBD1 (6 bases). The germline gives CDR1 MDHEN, CDR2 SYDVKM. The V end lost 8 bases, the J end lost 4 bases, and 14 bases lay between the germline ends. The CDR3 has 13 residues. Here the CDR3 reads CASAGVVGYGYTF. For the CDR3, the DNA is TGTGCCAGCGCAGGGGTAGTGGGCTATGGCTACACCTTC.

The gene calls are TRBV13 and TRBJ2-7; possible D gene TRBD2, 6 bases. Trimming took off 6 bases at V and 3 bases at J, with 9 bases between the two ends. CDR1 and CDR2 (germline): PRHDT, FYEKMQ (reference sequence). CDR3 length equals 12 residues. The CDR3 sequence: CASSSEGYEQYF. In DNA, the CDR3 is TGTGCCAGCAGTTCGGAGGGCTACGAGCAGTACTTC.

V and J are TRBV28 and TRBJ1-2, with TRBD1 as a possible D gene (5 bases). V was cut by 4 bases and J by 2 bases, with 11 bases left in between. The germline gives CDR1 MDHEN, CDR2 SYDVKM. The CDR3 extends over 14 amino acids. The CDR3 is CASSSQGTNYGYTF. CDR3 in DNA: TGTGCCAGCAGTTCCCAGGGAACCAACTATGGCTACACCTTC.

The genes are TRBV5-1 and TRBJ1-1; the D gene is possibly TRBD1 (6 bases). Trimming shortened V by 2 bases and J by 6 bases, and 17 bases separated the two germline ends. CDR3 length: 15 amino acids. Germline V gene data show CDR1 as SGHRS and CDR2 as YFSETQ. The CDR3 DNA sequence: TGCGCCAGCAGCTTCCTGCAGGGGAAAGGAGCTGAAGCTTTCTTT. Translated: CASSFLQGKGAEAFF.

V usage is TRBV4-1 and J usage is TRBJ2-7; D is unresolved. The germline V gene encodes CDR1 MGHRA and CDR2 YSYEKL. Trimming removed 2 bases from V and 7 bases from J, with 9 bases in between. The CDR3 is 12 amino acids. The CDR3 bases are TGCGCCAGCAGCCAATTGGGCAGTGAGCAGTACTTC. Translating it yields CASSQLGSEQYF.

This clone has a single count. The sample carries other DNA sequences with the same CDR3. The genes are TRBV5-1 and TRBJ1-2; TRBD1 matches at 8 bases. J gave up 2 bases and V 0 bases, and 0 bases lay outside the gene matches. Germline CDR1 SGHRS, CDR2 YFSETQ. The CDR3 contains 14 residues. CDR3 sequence: CASSLGQGNYGYTF. The CDR3 coding sequence is TGCGCCAGCAGCTTGGGACAGGGGAACTATGGCTACACCTTC.

The CDR3 nucleotides are TGTGCCAGCAGTTTAGAGTGGGGGCTCGGTTACGAGCAGTACTTC. Protein product: CASSLEWGLGYEQYF. The chain has TRBV6-6 and TRBJ2-7; D perhaps matches TRBD1 (6 bases). The CDR3 runs to 15 residues. V dropped 4 bases and J dropped 4 bases, with 17 bases sitting between them. Germline-derived CDR1 and CDR2 are MNHNY and SVGAGI (reference sequence).

CDR3 bases: TGTGCCTGGAGTGTACTAAGGGGGCGCCGATACAATGAGCAGTTCTTC. Residues: CAWSVLRGRRYNEQFF. The chain carries TRBV30 and TRBJ2-1, with 7 positions matching TRBD1. The CDR3 runs to 16 residues. After removal of 0 bases from V and 4 bases from J, the junction contained 9 bases not matched to a gene. Germline CDR1 GTSNPN, CDR2 SVGIG (reference sequence). Complete variable domain (other parts from reference TRBV30 and TRBJ2-1): SQTIHQWPATLVQPVGSPLSLECTVEGTSNPNLYWYRQAAGRGLQLLFYSVGIGQISSEVPQNLSASRPQDRQFILSSKKLLLSDSGFYLCAWSVLRGRRYNEQFFGPGTRLTVL.

This clone was observed once. This sequence joins TRBV9 and TRBJ2-1; TRBD2 matches at 11 bases. This CDR3 is 15 amino acids long. CDR1 is SGDLS and CDR2 is YYNGEE in the germline V gene. With V trimmed by 3 bases and J by 8 bases, 7 bases remained unmatched. The CDR3 bases are TGTGCCAGCAGCGCGCTAGCGGGAGGTTCCCATGAGCAGTTCTTC. Amino acid sequence: CASSALAGGSHEQFF. The full variable domain, with the rest looked up from reference TRBV9 and TRBJ2-1, is DSGVTQTPKHLITATGQRVTLRCSPRSGDLSVYWYQQSLDQGLQFLIQYYNGEERAKGNILERFSAQQFPDLHSELNLSSLELGDSALYFCASSALAGGSHEQFFGPGTRLTVL.

In its sample, this clone was seen once. The rearrangement joins TRBV19 to TRBJ2-5; weak D call: TRBD2 (6 bases). The V gene lost 10 bases and the J gene lost 1 base, with 16 bases spanning the gap. The germline gives CDR1 LNHDA, CDR2 SQIVND (reference sequence). The CDR3 is 14 amino acids. As DNA, the CDR3 is TGTGCCACCCTAGATCTAGCGTTCCAAGAGACCCAGTACTTC. Encoded protein: CATLDLAFQETQYF.

The chain recombines TRBV7-6 with TRBJ2-7; 8 nucleotides agree with TRBD1. Germline CDR1 reads SGHVS; CDR2 reads FNYEAQ. V dropped 5 bases and J dropped 4; count of bases not matched to a gene: 7. The CDR3 is made up of 14 amino acids. CDR3 bases: TGTGCCAGCAGCCCAGGACAGGGAAATTACGAGCAGTACTTC. Its protein is CASSPGQGNYEQYF.

This clone has a handful of counts. J is TRBJ2-7 and V is TRBV6-4; 12 nucleotides match TRBD2. Trimming at V came to 3 bases and at J to 0 bases, leaving 0 bases not matched to a gene. The CDR3 is 15 residues long. The germline gives CDR1 MRHNA, CDR2 SNTAGT. The CDR3 DNA reads as TGTGCCAGCAGTGAGACTAGCGGGAGCTCCTACGAGCAGTACTTC. Its translation: CASSETSGSSYEQYF.